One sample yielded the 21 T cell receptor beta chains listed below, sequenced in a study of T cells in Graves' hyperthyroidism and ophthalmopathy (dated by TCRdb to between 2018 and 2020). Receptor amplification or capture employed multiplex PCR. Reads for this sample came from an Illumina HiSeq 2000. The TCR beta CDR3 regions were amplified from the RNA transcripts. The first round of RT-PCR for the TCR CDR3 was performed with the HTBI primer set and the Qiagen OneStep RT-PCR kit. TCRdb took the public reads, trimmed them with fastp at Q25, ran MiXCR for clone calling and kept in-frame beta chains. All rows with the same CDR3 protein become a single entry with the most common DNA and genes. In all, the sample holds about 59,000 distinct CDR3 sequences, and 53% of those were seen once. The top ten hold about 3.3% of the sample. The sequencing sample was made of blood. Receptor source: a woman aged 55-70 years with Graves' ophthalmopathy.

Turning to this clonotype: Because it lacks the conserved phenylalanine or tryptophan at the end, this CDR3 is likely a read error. CDR3 protein: CATSRARWGEAFS. CDR3 DNA: TGTGCCACCAGCAGGGCCCGATGGGGTGAAGCTTTCTCT. This chain links TRBV15 with TRBJ1-1; D not resolved. Germline-derived CDR1 and CDR2 are LNHNV and YYDKDF (reference sequence). The V gene lost 3 bases and the J gene lost 7 bases, with 12 bases spanning the gap. The CDR3 consists of 13 residues.

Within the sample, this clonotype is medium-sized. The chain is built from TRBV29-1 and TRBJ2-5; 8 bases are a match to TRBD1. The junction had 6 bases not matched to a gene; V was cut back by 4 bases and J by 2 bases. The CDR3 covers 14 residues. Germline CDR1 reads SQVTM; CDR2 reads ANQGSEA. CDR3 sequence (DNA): TGCAGCGTTGTGACAGGGGCAGAACAAGAGACCCAGTACTTC. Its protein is CSVVTGAEQETQYF.

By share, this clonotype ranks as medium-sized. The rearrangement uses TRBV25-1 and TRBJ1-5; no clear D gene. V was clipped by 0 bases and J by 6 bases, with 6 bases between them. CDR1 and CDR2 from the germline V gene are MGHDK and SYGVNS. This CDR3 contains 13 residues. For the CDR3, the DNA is TGTGCCAGCAGTGAATACGGCGTTCAGCCCCAGCATTTT. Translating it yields CASSEYGVQPQHF.

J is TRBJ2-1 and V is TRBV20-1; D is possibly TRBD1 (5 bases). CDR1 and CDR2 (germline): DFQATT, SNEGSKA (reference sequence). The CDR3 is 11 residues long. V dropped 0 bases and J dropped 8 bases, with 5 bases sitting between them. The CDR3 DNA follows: TGCAGTGCTAGAGAGGGGCATGAGCAGTTCTTC. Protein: CSAREGHEQFF.

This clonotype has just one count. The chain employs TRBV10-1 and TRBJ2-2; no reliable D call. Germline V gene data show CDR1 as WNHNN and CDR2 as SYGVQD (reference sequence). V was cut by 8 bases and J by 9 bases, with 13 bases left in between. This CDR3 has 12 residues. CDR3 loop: CASLTMNRELFF. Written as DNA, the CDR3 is TGCGCCAGCCTGACCATGAACAGGGAGCTGTTTTTT.

The CDR3 DNA is TGCAGTGCTTCACCGGGACAGGACTGGCAGCCCCAGCATTTT. It is translated as CSASPGQDWQPQHF. The genes are TRBV20-1 and TRBJ1-5; 8 bases agree with TRBD1. Germline V gives CDR1 DFQATT, CDR2 SNEGSKA (reference sequence). Germline trimming cut 5 bases from V and 7 bases from J; bases unmatched to any gene: 10. This CDR3 region has 14 residues.

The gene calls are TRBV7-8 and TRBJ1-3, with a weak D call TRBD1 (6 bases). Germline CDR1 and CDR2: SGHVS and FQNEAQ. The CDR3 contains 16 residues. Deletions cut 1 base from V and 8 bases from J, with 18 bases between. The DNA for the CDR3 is TGTGCCAGCAGCTTAGGGGGGGCGGCCTATGGCTACACCATATATTTT. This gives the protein CASSLGGAAYGYTIYF.

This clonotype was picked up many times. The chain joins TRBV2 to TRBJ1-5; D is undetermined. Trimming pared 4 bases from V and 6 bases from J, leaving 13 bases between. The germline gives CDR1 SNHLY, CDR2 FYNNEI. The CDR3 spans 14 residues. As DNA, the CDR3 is TGTGCCAGCAGTGGGGAACAGCGGGGTCAGCCCCAGCATTTT. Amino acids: CASSGEQRGQPQHF.

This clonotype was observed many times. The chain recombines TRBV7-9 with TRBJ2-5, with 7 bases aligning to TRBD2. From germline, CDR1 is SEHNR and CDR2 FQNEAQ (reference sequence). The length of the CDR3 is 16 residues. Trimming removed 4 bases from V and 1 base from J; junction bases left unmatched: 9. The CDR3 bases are TGTGCCAGCAGCTGGGGGGGGGGACCCCCCCAAGAGACCCAGTACTTC. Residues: CASSWGGGPPQETQYF.

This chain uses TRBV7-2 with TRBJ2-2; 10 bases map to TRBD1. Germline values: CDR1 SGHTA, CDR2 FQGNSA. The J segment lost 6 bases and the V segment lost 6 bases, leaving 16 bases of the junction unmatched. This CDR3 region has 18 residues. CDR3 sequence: CASRRYGRDRGRPGELFF. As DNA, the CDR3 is TGTGCCAGCAGACGCTATGGGAGGGACAGGGGTAGGCCCGGGGAGCTGTTTTTT.

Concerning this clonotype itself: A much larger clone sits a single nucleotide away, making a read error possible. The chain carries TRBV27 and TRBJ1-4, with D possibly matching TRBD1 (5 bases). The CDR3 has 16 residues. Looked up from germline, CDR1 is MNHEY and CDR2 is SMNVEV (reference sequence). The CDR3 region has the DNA TGTGCCAGCAGTTTATCGGGGGGACGGAAGAATGGAAAACTGTTTTTT. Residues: CASSLSGGRKNGKLFF.

The CDR3 sequence: CSAYPISLAGYEQYF. Here the CDR3 DNA reads TGCAGCGCCTACCCTATTAGTCTTGCGGGCTACGAGCAGTACTTC. V and J are TRBV20-1 and TRBJ2-7, with TRBD2 as a possible D gene (5 bases). Germline V gives CDR1 DFQATT, CDR2 SNEGSKA (reference sequence). CDR3 length: 15 residues.

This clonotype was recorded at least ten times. The chain's CDR3 is CASSITRRNTEAFF. DNA for the CDR3: TGTGCCAGTAGTATAACACGGAGGAACACTGAAGCTTTCTTT. The gene calls are TRBV19 and TRBJ1-1; D not resolved. The germline V and J ends were trimmed by 2 bases and 1 base, with 8 bases remaining between them. This CDR3 comprises 14 residues. Germline V gives CDR1 LNHDA, CDR2 SQIVND (reference sequence). The full variable domain, with the rest looked up from reference TRBV19 and TRBJ1-1, is DGGITQSPKYLFRKEGQNVTLSCEQNLNHDAMYWYRQDPGQGLRLIYYSQIVNDFQKGDIAEGYSVSREKKESFPLTVTSAQKNPTAFYLCASSITRRNTEAFFGQGTRLTVV.

The CDR3 sequence is CATAIGYEQYF. In nucleotides, the CDR3 is TGTGCCACGGCCATAGGGTACGAGCAGTACTTC. V and J are TRBV10-3 and TRBJ2-7; D is unresolved. The CDR3 length is 11 residues. Trimming removed 10 bases from V and 4 bases from J, with 11 bases in between. Germline CDR1 ENHRY, CDR2 SYGVKD.

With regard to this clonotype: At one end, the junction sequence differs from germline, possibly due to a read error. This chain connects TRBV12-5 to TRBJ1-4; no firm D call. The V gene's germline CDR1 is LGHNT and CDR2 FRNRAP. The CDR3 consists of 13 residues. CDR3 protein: CASGFLFNEKLVF. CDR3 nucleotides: TGTGCTAGTGGTTTTCTCTTTAATGAAAAACTGGTTTTT.

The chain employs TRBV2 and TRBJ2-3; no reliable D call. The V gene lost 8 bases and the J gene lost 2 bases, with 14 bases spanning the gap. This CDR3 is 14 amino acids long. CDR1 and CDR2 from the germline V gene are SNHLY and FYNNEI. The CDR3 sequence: CASLGESATDTQYF. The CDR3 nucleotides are TGTGCCAGCTTGGGTGAGTCTGCCACAGATACGCAGTATTTT. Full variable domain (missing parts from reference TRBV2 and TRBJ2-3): EPEVTQTPSHQVTQMGQEVILRCVPISNHLYFYWYRQILGQKVEFLVSFYNNEISEKSEIFDDQFSVERPDGSNFTLKIRSTKLEDSAMYFCASLGESATDTQYFGPGTRLTVL.

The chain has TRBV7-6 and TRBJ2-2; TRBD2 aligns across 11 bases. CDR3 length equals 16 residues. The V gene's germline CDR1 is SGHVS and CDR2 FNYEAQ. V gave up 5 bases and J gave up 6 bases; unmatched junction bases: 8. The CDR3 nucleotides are TGTGCCAGCAGCAGAAGACTAGCGGGGTCACCCGGGGAGCTGTTTTTT. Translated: CASSRRLAGSPGELFF.

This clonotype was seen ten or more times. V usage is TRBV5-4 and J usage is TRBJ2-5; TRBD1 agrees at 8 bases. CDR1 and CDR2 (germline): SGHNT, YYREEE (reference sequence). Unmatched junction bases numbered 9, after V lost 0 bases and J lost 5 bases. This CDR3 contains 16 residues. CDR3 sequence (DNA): TGTGCCAGCAGCTTGGAACGGCAGGGGGCGGAGGAGACCCAGTACTTC. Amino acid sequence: CASSLERQGAEETQYF.

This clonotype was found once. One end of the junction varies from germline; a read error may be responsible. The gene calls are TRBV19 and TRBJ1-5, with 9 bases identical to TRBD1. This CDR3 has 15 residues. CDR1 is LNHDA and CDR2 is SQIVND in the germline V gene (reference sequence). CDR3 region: CAGSQGQGNNQPQHF. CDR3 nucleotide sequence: TGTGCCGGTAGCCAAGGACAGGGGAACAATCAGCCCCAGCATTTT.

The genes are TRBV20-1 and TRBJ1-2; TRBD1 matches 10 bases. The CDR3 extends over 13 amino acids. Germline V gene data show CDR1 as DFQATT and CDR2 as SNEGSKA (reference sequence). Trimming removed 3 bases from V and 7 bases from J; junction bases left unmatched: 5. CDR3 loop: CSARLTGGFGYTF. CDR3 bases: TGCAGTGCTAGGCTGACAGGGGGCTTTGGCTACACCTTC.

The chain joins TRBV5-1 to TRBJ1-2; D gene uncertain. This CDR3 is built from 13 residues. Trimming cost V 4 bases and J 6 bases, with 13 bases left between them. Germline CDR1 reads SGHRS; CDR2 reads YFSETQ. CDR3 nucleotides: TGCGCCAGCAGCCCGGGCGATTGGGATGGCTACACCTTC. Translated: CASSPGDWDGYTF.